Here is one T cell receptor beta chain with its context. The read comes to an end 3 residues before the CDR3 does, leaving the germline J gene to fill in the end. The same CDR3 can be traced to other DNA sequences in this sample. MY09/MY11 PCR detected cervical HPV DNA; dot-blot assigned genotypes. V shed 5 bases and J 2 bases; nucleotides not matched to a gene: 2. CDR3 size: 15 residues. Germline loops: CDR1 SGHTA, CDR2 FQGTGA. Some clones are missing from TCRdb's copy, which holds only in-frame ones; the method was immunoSEQ multiplex PCR. This listing includes some 37,000 clones. The sample is drawn from a study of T cells in women clearing cervical HPV infection.

The sequencing sample was made of blood buffy coat. The chain recombines TRBV7-3 with TRBJ2-1, with 11 bases fitting TRBD2. The origin of this receptor is a woman between 18 and 70 years old with a cervical HPV16 infection that either progressed to CIN3+ or cleared (not recorded which). CDR3 bases read: TGTGCCAGCAGCCTTAGCGGGGGGGCCTACAATGAG. Its protein is CASSLSGGAYNE. The CDR3 reads in full as CASSLSGGAYNEQFF.